One and the same sample provided the 30 T cell receptor beta chains below, sequenced in a study of OX40 agonist ivuxolimab in advanced cancers. Method: immunoSEQ multiplex PCR; TCRdb's copy keeps in-frame clones and lacks some. The sample has 70,000 or so clones, around 88% seen once. The material was CD4+ or CD8+ T cells sorted from blood, obtained in a trial of the OX40 agonist ivuxolimab. These receptors all stem from an adult with an advanced solid tumor such as melanoma, head and neck, liver or kidney cancer.

The CDR3 nucleotides are TGTGCCAGCCAGACAGGGGGCGCCCTTAACTATGGCTACACCTTC. This sequence encodes CASQTGGALNYGYTF. The chain employs TRBV5-4 and TRBJ1-2, with 10 bases matching TRBD1. V was clipped by 7 bases and J by 1 base; unmatched bases: 7. This CDR3 spans 15 amino acids. Germline V gene sequence: CDR1 SGHNT, CDR2 YYREEE (reference sequence).

The chain combines TRBV2 with TRBJ2-2; TRBD1 aligns across 7 bases. This CDR3 has 15 residues. The germline V gene encodes CDR1 SNHLY and CDR2 FYNNEI. V shed 6 bases, J shed 1 base, and the junction held 5 bases outside the gene matches. The CDR3 nucleotides are TGTGCCAGCAGAGAAAGGACAGGGAACACCGGGGAGCTGTTTTTT. Its translation: CASRERTGNTGELFF.

This chain connects TRBV2 to TRBJ2-7; D is uncertain. The germline V gene has CDR1 SNHLY and CDR2 FYNNEI. V shed 2 bases and J shed 1 base, with 9 bases lying between them. The CDR3 consists of 14 residues. In DNA form, the CDR3 reads TGTGCCAGCAGTGAACAGCGAGGATCCTACGAGCAGTACTTC. Translating gives CASSEQRGSYEQYF.

This clone came up once. The chain employs TRBV7-3 and TRBJ2-1; 10 nucleotides line up with TRBD2. This CDR3 spans 18 amino acids. CDR1 is SGHTA, CDR2 FQGTGA, per germline. J gave up 3 bases and V 4 bases, and 12 bases lay outside the gene matches. The CDR3 is CASSSGDVLAGDYNEQFF. Written as DNA, the CDR3 is TGTGCCAGCAGCTCAGGGGACGTTCTAGCGGGAGACTACAATGAGCAGTTCTTC.

V gene TRBV5-1 combines with J gene TRBJ2-4; D gene unclear. The CDR3 consists of 16 residues. In germline, CDR1 is SGHRS, CDR2 YFSETQ. Trimming shortened V by 0 bases and J by 1 base, and 11 bases separated the two germline ends. CDR3 nucleotides: TGCGCCAGCAGCTTGGGAGTACCAACGGCCAAAAACATTCAGTACTTC. Its translation is CASSLGVPTAKNIQYF.

V usage is TRBV5-1 and J usage is TRBJ2-7; perhaps D is TRBD1 or TRBD2 (5 bases each). Trimming left V 1 base short and J 6 bases short, with 14 bases between. Per the germline V gene, CDR1 is SGHRS and CDR2 is YFSETQ. The CDR3 spans 14 residues. DNA for the CDR3: TGCGCCAGCAGCTTGTCAGGGAGAACAATCGAGCAGTACTTC. Translation gives CASSLSGRTIEQYF.

The V and J genes are TRBV5-1 and TRBJ2-1; 7 nucleotides line up with TRBD2. J lost 9 bases, V lost 4 bases, and 13 bases had no gene match. CDR3 length: 15 amino acids. Germline CDR1 SGHRS, CDR2 YFSETQ. The CDR3: CASSPRWREQSEQFF. In nucleotides, the CDR3 is TGCGCCAGCAGCCCAAGGTGGCGGGAGCAGAGTGAGCAGTTCTTC.

The genes are TRBV2 and TRBJ2-1, with TRBD2 matching 8 bases. This CDR3 has 15 residues. Losses at the gene ends were 1 base for V and 3 bases for J; bases not matched to a gene: 2. Germline-derived CDR1 and CDR2 are SNHLY and FYNNEI. The CDR3 nucleotides are TGTGCCAGCAGTGAAGGAGCGGGAGACTACAATGAGCAGTTCTTC. This codes for CASSEGAGDYNEQFF.

The chain has TRBV18 and TRBJ1-5; TRBD1 might be the D (5 bases). From germline, CDR1 is KGHSH and CDR2 LQKENI. V dropped 5 bases and J dropped 8 bases, with 13 bases sitting between them. The CDR3 length is 13 residues. The CDR3 sequence: CASSGPETEPQHF. CDR3 DNA: TGTGCCAGCTCAGGCCCGGAGACAGAGCCCCAGCATTTT.

The chain joins TRBV5-6 to TRBJ2-7; TRBD2 is a possible D gene (6 bases). The CDR3 extends over 16 amino acids. Looked up from germline, CDR1 is SGHDT and CDR2 is YYEEEE. V lost 4 bases and J 5 bases, leaving 22 bases between the germline ends. CDR3 nucleotides: TGTGCCAGCAGCGGACCCCGGGACTCCCACGAGGACGAGCAGTACTTC. Its translation: CASSGPRDSHEDEQYF. The full variable domain, in which reference TRBV5-6 and TRBJ2-7 provide the parts outside the CDR3, is DAGVTQSPTHLIKTRGQQVTLRCSPKSGHDTVSWYQQALGQGPQFIFQYYEEEERQRGNFPDRFSGHQFPNYSSELNVNALLLGDSALYLCASSGPRDSHEDEQYFGPGTRLTVT.

The V and J genes are TRBV10-3 and TRBJ2-3, with 11 bases fitting TRBD2. Germline CDR1 ENHRY, CDR2 SYGVKD. CDR3 length: 14 residues. Trimming cost V 10 bases and J 0 bases; bases outside gene matches: 3. The CDR3, as DNA: TGTGCCAGTGGGACTAGCGGCAGCACAGATACGCAGTATTTT. This translates into CASGTSGSTDTQYF.

The chain uses TRBV2 and TRBJ1-6, with D uncertain. V was clipped by 8 bases and J by 7 bases, with 6 bases between them. The CDR3 is made up of 11 amino acids. From germline, CDR1 is SNHLY and CDR2 FYNNEI. CDR3: CASQLNSPLHF. In DNA, the CDR3 is TGTGCCAGCCAGTTGAATTCACCCCTCCACTTT.

The CDR3 DNA reads as TGCAGCGTTGAAGATTTAGGGAGCGCTGAAGCTTTCTTT. This codes for CSVEDLGSAEAFF. V gene TRBV29-1 combines with J gene TRBJ1-1; no clear D. V was shortened by 0 bases and J by 6 bases, with 11 bases between the two germline ends. There are 13 residues in the CDR3. Germline CDR1 and CDR2: SQVTM and ANQGSEA.

The rearrangement joins TRBV18 to TRBJ1-1; D remains unclear. Per germline, CDR1 KGHSH and CDR2 LQKENI. The V end lost 2 bases, the J end lost 4 bases, and 8 bases lay between the germline ends. This CDR3 is 13 amino acids long. The chain's CDR3 is CASSPAGITEAFF. CDR3 DNA sequence: TGTGCCAGCTCACCAGCCGGGATCACTGAAGCTTTCTTT.

The V gene is TRBV10-1, the J gene TRBJ2-2, with 8 bases matching TRBD1. Germline lookup yields CDR1 WNHNN and CDR2 SYGVQD (reference sequence). V was pared by 5 bases and J by 3 bases, with 11 bases of the junction left unmatched. The CDR3 covers 17 residues. The DNA for the CDR3 is TGCGCCAGCAGTTCGACAGGGGAAACAAGGGACACCGGGGAGCTGTTTTTT. Its translation: CASSSTGETRDTGELFF.

The chain carries TRBV2 and TRBJ1-4; D remains ambiguous. This CDR3 has 14 residues. V was shortened by 6 bases and J by 5 bases, with 13 bases between the two germline ends. In germline, CDR1 is SNHLY, CDR2 FYNNEI. CDR3 amino acids: CASRLRAANEKLFF. The CDR3 DNA follows: TGTGCCAGCAGGCTCCGGGCCGCCAATGAAAAACTGTTTTTT.

This sequence joins TRBV5-4 and TRBJ2-5, with 7 nucleotides matching TRBD2. This CDR3 has 15 amino acids. Germline V CDR1 and CDR2: SGHNT, YYREEE (reference sequence). With 0 bases clipped from V and 1 base from J, the junction kept 3 bases outside the gene matches. The CDR3 here is CASSLVGGGQETQYF. The DNA for the CDR3 is TGTGCCAGCAGCTTGGTGGGGGGGGGCCAAGAGACCCAGTACTTC.

The rearrangement links TRBV19 to TRBJ1-1, with D perhaps matching TRBD1 (5 bases). The V end was cut by 6 bases, the J end by 0 bases, with 11 bases between. Germline V lookup: CDR1 LNHDA, CDR2 SQIVND (reference sequence). This CDR3 has 14 residues. The CDR3 DNA follows: TGTGCCAGTAGAAAGACAGCAATGAACACTGAAGCTTTCTTT. The encoded protein is CASRKTAMNTEAFF.

The J gene is TRBJ1-2, the V gene TRBV10-3, with D possibly matching TRBD1 (6 bases). Per the germline V gene, CDR1 is ENHRY and CDR2 is SYGVKD. V was clipped by 0 bases and J by 4 bases, with 9 bases between them. The CDR3 consists of 14 residues. The DNA for the CDR3 is TGTGCCATCAGTGAGTCACAGGGTAGCTATGGCTACACCTTC. It is translated as CAISESQGSYGYTF.

The rearrangement joins TRBV18 to TRBJ2-1; 7 bases map to TRBD2. V was clipped by 2 bases and J by 7 bases; unmatched bases: 8. This CDR3 is 15 amino acids long. The germline gives CDR1 KGHSH, CDR2 LQKENI. In DNA, the CDR3 is TGTGCCAGCTCACCAGGGGCGGGAGAGAAAAATGAGCAGTTCTTC. It yields the protein CASSPGAGEKNEQFF.

This chain links TRBV9 with TRBJ2-1; 9 positions agree with TRBD2. Germline values: CDR1 SGDLS, CDR2 YYNGEE. The CDR3 has 16 residues. Trimming cost V 4 bases and J 10 bases; bases outside gene matches: 15. The CDR3, as DNA: TGTGCCAGCAGCCAAGACGTCCCTAGCGGGGAGGGGGAGCAGTTCTTC. It is translated as CASSQDVPSGEGEQFF. Combining the CDR3 with reference TRBV9 and TRBJ2-1 gives the whole variable domain DSGVTQTPKHLITATGQRVTLRCSPRSGDLSVYWYQQSLDQGLQFLIQYYNGEERAKGNILERFSAQQFPDLHSELNLSSLELGDSALYFCASSQDVPSGEGEQFFGPGTRLTVL.

The chain has TRBV28 and TRBJ1-4, with D perhaps matching TRBD1 (6 bases). V lost 5 bases and J 3 bases, leaving 13 bases between the germline ends. This CDR3 comprises 15 residues. The germline V gene encodes CDR1 MDHEN and CDR2 SYDVKM. In nucleotides, the CDR3 is TGTGCCAGCAGTGGTTCCAGGACAGCTAATGAAAAACTGTTTTTT. Amino acid sequence: CASSGSRTANEKLFF.

V usage is TRBV10-1 and J usage is TRBJ2-3, with 11 nucleotides matching TRBD2. CDR3 length equals 17 residues. V shed 3 bases, J shed 0 bases, and the junction held 5 bases outside the gene matches. Germline V lookup: CDR1 WNHNN, CDR2 SYGVQD (reference sequence). CDR3 nucleotide sequence: TGCGCCAGCAGTGAAATAGCGGGAGGGCCTAGCACAGATACGCAGTATTTT. Protein sequence: CASSEIAGGPSTDTQYF.

The V gene is TRBV7-3, the J gene TRBJ2-3; no clear D. Trimming left V 5 bases short and J 2 bases short, with 11 bases between. The CDR3 extends over 14 amino acids. From germline, CDR1 is SGHTA and CDR2 FQGTGA. The CDR3 DNA reads as TGTGCCAGCAGCACCCAGTTGGACACAGATACGCAGTATTTT. This translates into CASSTQLDTDTQYF.

The table lists this clone with a count of one. This CDR3 reads CASSLAAGSSYNEQFF. For the CDR3, the DNA is TGTGCCAGCAGCTTAGCGGCCGGGAGCTCCTACAATGAGCAGTTCTTC. V usage is TRBV7-6 and J usage is TRBJ2-1, with D tentatively TRBD2 (6 bases). Germline lookup yields CDR1 SGHVS and CDR2 FNYEAQ. Trimming took 0 bases from V and 0 from J, leaving 9 bases between them. The CDR3 is made up of 16 amino acids.

This chain joins TRBV28 and TRBJ2-1; D ambiguous. The CDR3 covers 12 residues. Germline V gene data show CDR1 as MDHEN and CDR2 as SYDVKM. V lost 5 bases and J lost 9, with 11 bases in between. CDR3 in amino acids: CASSPPNFEQFF. Written as DNA, the CDR3 is TGTGCCAGCAGTCCACCGAATTTTGAGCAGTTCTTC.

CDR3 DNA sequence: TGTGCCAGCAGCGTATCAGAAAACTCCTACGAGCAGTACTTC. Protein: CASSVSENSYEQYF. The chain carries TRBV7-2 and TRBJ2-7; D unresolved. V dropped 5 bases and J dropped 0 bases, with 11 bases sitting between them. In germline, CDR1 is SGHTA, CDR2 FQGNSA. This CDR3 is built from 14 residues.

This sequence joins TRBV11-2 and TRBJ2-3; no reliable D call. Deletions cut 4 bases from V and 5 bases from J, with 13 bases between. CDR3 length: 14 residues. Germline CDR1 SGHAT, CDR2 FQNNGV. The CDR3, as DNA: TGTGCCAGCAGCTCACTGGGCCAAGTAGATACGCAGTATTTT. Amino acid sequence: CASSSLGQVDTQYF.

The chain combines TRBV7-2 with TRBJ2-5; D might be TRBD1 or TRBD2, each matching 5 bases. Germline-derived CDR1 and CDR2 are SGHTA and FQGNSA. V was clipped by 1 base and J by 2 bases, with 8 bases between them. The CDR3 has 14 residues. The CDR3 nucleotides read TGTGCCAGCAGCTTAGGGGGACCGCAAGAGACCCAGTACTTC. Its translation: CASSLGGPQETQYF.

This rearrangement joins TRBV7-9 to TRBJ2-1; the D gene could be TRBD1 or TRBD2 (5 bases each). This CDR3 is 15 amino acids long. Trimming took off 1 base at V and 7 bases at J, with 14 bases between the two ends. Germline lookup yields CDR1 SEHNR and CDR2 FQNEAQ (reference sequence). The CDR3 spells CASSLGGGRGNEQFF. The DNA for the CDR3 is TGTGCCAGCAGCTTAGGGGGCGGGCGAGGAAATGAGCAGTTCTTC.